Many counts were recorded for the clone carrying this TCR beta chain. The V and J ends lost 3 bases and 2 bases, in that order; junction bases with no gene match: 5. The CDR3 loop spans 16 amino acids. From germline, CDR1 is SGHRS and CDR2 YFSETQ. The data were taken from a study of neurological immune-mediated disorders. TCRdb re-derived calls from the 5' RACE reads in MiXCR, one entry per CDR3 protein. The data hold 55,000 or so distinct CDR3 sequences, with 4% observed a single time. The source of this sequence is a middle-aged woman with multiple sclerosis. The specimen sequenced was CD4+ T cells from blood. V and J are TRBV5-1 and TRBJ2-2; 9 bases are a match to TRBD1. CDR3 coding DNA: TGCGCCAGCAGCTCGGGACAGGGAGGAAACACCGGGGAGCTGTTTTTT. It encodes CASSSGQGGNTGELFF.